This section outlines one TCR beta chain sequence together with its context. The V gene's germline CDR1 is MNHEY and CDR2 SMNVEV (reference sequence). V was clipped by 0 bases and J by 6 bases; unmatched bases: 6. This CDR3 contains 15 residues. The data are from a study of blood T cell repertoires in COVID-19. About the research overall: Samples of COVID-19 (acute and convalescent) were obtained from the United States, Italy and Spain. PBMCs, B-cell-depleted T cells, or T cells were the source of the cDNA or gDNA that made up the material.

Source study methods: Amplification with reference gene primers provided the estimates of nucleated cell counts. Produced via immunoSEQ multiplex PCR; TCRdb's table is partial and in-frame only. V, J and clone size are those of that table, while D and trimming were read from the DNA. The repertoire holds some 170,000 clones, with approximately 86% as singletons. This chain links TRBV27 with TRBJ2-7; 9 bases are shared with TRBD1. The sequence derives from a woman between 45 and 60 years old with acute or convalescent COVID-19. The material sequenced was peripheral blood. The CDR3: CASSLSDRGYGEQYF. DNA of the CDR3: TGTGCCAGCAGTTTATCCGACAGGGGGTACGGCGAGCAGTACTTC.